This T cell receptor (beta chain) was identified during a study of blood T cell repertoires in COVID-19. Study information: Samples of COVID-19 (acute and convalescent) were obtained from the United States, Italy and Spain. The analysed material was cDNA or gDNA that came from T cells, B-cell-depleted T cells, or PBMCs.

Germline V gene sequence: CDR1 SGHRS, CDR2 YFSETQ. The CDR3 consists of 18 residues. Trimming at V came to 0 bases and at J to 0 bases, leaving 11 bases not matched to a gene. How the authors handled the data: Amplifying reference gene primers gave estimates of nucleated cell counts. Assay: immunoSEQ multiplex PCR; the TCRdb copy retains only in-frame clones and omits some. D and trimming come from the DNA, and the V and J calls and clone size come from that table. Of roughly 120,000 clones listed, around 90% were seen once; the top ten hold approximately 0.81%. This clonotype originated in a woman in her forties or fifties with active or convalescent COVID-19. The chain carries TRBV5-1 and TRBJ1-1, with 7 bases matching TRBD1. The sample consisted of peripheral blood. The CDR3 region is CASSLDRGVRLVNTEAFF. As DNA, the CDR3 is TGCGCCAGCAGCTTGGACAGGGGAGTTCGGTTGGTGAACACTGAAGCTTTCTTT.